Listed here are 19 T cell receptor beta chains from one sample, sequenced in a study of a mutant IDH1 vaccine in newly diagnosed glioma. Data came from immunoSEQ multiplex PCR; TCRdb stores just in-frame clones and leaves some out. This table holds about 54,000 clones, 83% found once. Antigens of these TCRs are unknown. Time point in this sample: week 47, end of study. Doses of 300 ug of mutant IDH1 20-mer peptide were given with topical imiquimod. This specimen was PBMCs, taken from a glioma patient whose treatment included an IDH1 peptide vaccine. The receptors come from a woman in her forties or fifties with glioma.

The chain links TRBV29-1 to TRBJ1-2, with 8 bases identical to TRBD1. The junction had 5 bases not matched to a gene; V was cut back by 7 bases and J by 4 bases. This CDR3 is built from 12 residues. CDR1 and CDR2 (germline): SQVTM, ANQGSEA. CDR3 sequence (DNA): TGCAGCGGTGGACAGGGTTCCTATGGCTACACCTTC. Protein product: CSGGQGSYGYTF.

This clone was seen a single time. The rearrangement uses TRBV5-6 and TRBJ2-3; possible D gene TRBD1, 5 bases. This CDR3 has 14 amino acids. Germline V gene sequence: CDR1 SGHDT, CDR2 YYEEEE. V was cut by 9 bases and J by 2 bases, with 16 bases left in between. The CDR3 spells CATSNVGATDTQYF. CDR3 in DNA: TGTGCCACTTCGAACGTTGGGGCCACAGATACGCAGTATTTT.

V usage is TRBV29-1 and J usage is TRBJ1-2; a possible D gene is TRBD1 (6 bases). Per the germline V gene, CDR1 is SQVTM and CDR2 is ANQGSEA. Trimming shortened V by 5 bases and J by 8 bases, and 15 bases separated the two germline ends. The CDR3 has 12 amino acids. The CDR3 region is CSVHLQGRGYTF. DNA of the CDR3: TGCAGCGTTCATTTGCAGGGGCGCGGCTACACCTTC.

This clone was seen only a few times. DNA for the CDR3: TGTGCCAGCAGCGCCGGGACTAGCCTAAACATTCAGTACTTC. It specifies CASSAGTSLNIQYF. J is TRBJ2-4 and V is TRBV7-9; 9 nucleotides line up with TRBD2. Losses at the gene ends were 5 bases for V and 6 bases for J; bases not matched to a gene: 5. Germline assignment: CDR1 SEHNR and CDR2 FQNEAQ (reference sequence). This CDR3 is 14 amino acids long.

The chain's CDR3 is CASSHRQSWGYTF. Written as DNA, the CDR3 is TGTGCCAGCAGCCATAGGCAGTCGTGGGGCTACACCTTC. This sequence joins TRBV14 and TRBJ1-2; D is unclear. The CDR3 sequence is 13 residues long. V was clipped by 3 bases and J by 8 bases, with 13 bases between them. Germline V CDR1 and CDR2: SGHDN, FVKESK.

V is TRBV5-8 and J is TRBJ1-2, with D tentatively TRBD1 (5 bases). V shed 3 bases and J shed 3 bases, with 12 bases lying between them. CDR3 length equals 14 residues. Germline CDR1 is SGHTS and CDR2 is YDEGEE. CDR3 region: CASSSPAGYYGYTF. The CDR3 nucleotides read TGTGCCAGCAGCTCTCCCGCAGGGTACTATGGCTACACCTTC.

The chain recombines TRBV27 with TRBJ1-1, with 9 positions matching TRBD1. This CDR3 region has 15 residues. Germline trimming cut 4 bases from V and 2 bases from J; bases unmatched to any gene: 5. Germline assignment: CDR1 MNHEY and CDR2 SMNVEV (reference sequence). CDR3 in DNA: TGTGCCAGCAGTTCCGCGGGACAGGGAAACACTGAAGCTTTCTTT. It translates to CASSSAGQGNTEAFF.

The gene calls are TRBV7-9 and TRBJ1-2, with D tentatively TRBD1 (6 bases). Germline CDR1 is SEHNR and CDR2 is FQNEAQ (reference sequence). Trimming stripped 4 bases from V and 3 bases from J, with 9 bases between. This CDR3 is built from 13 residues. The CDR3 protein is CASSSPGDYGYTF. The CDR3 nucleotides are TGTGCCAGCAGCTCACCAGGGGACTATGGCTACACCTTC.

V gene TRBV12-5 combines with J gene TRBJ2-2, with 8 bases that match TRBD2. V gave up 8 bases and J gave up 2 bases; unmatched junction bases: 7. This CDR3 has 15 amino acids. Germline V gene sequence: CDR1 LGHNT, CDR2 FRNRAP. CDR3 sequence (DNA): TGTGCTAGTAGAGCGGGGGTGCTTAACACCGGGGAGCTGTTTTTT. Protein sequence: CASRAGVLNTGELFF.

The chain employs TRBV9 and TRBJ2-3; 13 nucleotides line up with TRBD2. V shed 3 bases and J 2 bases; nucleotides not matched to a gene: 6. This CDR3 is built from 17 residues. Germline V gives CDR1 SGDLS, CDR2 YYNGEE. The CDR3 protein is CASSAGLAGANTDTQYF. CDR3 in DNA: TGTGCCAGCAGCGCTGGACTAGCGGGGGCGAACACAGATACGCAGTATTTT.

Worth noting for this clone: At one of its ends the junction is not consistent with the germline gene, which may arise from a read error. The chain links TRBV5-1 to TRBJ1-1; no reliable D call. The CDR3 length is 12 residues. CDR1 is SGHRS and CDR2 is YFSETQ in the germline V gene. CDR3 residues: CASSLANNEAFF. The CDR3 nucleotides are TGCGCCAGCAGCTTGGCGAACAATGAAGCTTTCTTT.

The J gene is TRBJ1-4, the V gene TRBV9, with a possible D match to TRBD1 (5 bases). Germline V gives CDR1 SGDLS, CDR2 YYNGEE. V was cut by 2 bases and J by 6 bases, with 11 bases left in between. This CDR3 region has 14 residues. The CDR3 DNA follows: TGTGCCAGCAGCGTGGGGGGGTCCGATGAAAAACTGTTTTTT. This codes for CASSVGGSDEKLFF.

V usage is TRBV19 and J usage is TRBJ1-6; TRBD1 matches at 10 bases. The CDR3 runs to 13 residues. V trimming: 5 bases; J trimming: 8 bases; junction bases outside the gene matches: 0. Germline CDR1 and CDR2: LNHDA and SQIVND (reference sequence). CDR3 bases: TGTGCCAGTAGTGGACAGGGGGATTCACCCCTCCACTTT. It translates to CASSGQGDSPLHF. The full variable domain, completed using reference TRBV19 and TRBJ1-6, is DGGITQSPKYLFRKEGQNVTLSCEQNLNHDAMYWYRQDPGQGLRLIYYSQIVNDFQKGDIAEGYSVSREKKESFPLTVTSAQKNPTAFYLCASSGQGDSPLHFGNGTRLTVT.

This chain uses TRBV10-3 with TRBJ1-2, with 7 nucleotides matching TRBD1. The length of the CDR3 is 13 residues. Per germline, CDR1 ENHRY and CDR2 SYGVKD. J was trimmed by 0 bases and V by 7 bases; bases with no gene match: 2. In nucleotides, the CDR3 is TGTGCCATCACCGGGACAGCTAACTATGGCTACACCTTC. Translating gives CAITGTANYGYTF.

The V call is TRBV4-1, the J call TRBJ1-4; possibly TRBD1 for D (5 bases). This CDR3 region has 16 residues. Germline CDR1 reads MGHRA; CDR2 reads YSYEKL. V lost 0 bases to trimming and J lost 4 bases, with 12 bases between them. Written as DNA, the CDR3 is TGCGCCAGCAGCCAAGAGGCAGGGACCCTTAATGAAAAACTGTTTTTT. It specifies CASSQEAGTLNEKLFF.

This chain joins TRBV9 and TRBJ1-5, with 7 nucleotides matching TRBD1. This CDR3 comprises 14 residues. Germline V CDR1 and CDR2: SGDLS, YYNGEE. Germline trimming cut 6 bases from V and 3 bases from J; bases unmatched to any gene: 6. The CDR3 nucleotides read TGTGCCAGCAACCCGGGACAGTTCAATCAGCCCCAGCATTTT. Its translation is CASNPGQFNQPQHF.

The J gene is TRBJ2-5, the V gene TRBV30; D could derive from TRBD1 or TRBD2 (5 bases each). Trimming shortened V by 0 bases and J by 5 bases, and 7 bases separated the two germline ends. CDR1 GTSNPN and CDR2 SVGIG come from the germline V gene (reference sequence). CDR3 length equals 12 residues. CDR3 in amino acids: CAWSVWGETQYF. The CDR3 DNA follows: TGTGCCTGGAGTGTATGGGGGGAGACCCAGTACTTC.

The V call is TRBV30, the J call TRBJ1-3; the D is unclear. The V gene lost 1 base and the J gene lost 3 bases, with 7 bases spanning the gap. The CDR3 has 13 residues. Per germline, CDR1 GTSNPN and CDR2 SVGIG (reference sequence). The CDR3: CAWSATGGNTIYF. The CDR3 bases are TGTGCCTGGAGTGCGACGGGTGGAAACACCATATATTTT.

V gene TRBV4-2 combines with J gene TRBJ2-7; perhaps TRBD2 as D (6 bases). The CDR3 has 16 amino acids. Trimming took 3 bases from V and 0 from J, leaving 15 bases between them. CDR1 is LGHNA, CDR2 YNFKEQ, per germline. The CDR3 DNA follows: TGTGCCAGCAGCCAGGCACTAGCCATGAGCTCCTACGAGCAGTACTTC. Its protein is CASSQALAMSSYEQYF.